These 25 T cell receptor beta chains came from one sample sequenced in a study of radiation and T cells in renal cell carcinoma. As for time point: blood 2 weeks post-SBRT. Treatment given: 15 Gy SBRT to primary tumor, nephrectomy 4 weeks later. The protocol was immunoSEQ multiplex PCR, while the TCRdb copy is restricted to in-frame clones and leaves out a portion. Among 100,000 to 150,000 clones listed, 88% were seen once. Sequenced material: blood, taken from a patient whose treatment included radiotherapy and nephrectomy. These receptors all stem from a woman in her seventies with renal cell carcinoma.

This chain connects TRBV10-3 to TRBJ2-5, with TRBD2 matching over 16 bases. Trimming took 10 bases from V and 2 from J; bases not matched to a gene: 4. Germline loops: CDR1 ENHRY, CDR2 SYGVKD. The CDR3 runs to 15 residues. As DNA, the CDR3 is TGTGCCACGGGACTAGCGGGGGGGCGACAAGAGACCCAGTACTTC. This translates into CATGLAGGRQETQYF.

V usage is TRBV27 and J usage is TRBJ1-2; TRBD1 matches at 9 bases. Germline assignment: CDR1 MNHEY and CDR2 SMNVEV (reference sequence). The CDR3 totals 14 residues. Trimming at V came to 7 bases and at J to 6 bases, leaving 9 bases not matched to a gene. CDR3 region: CASKINRGLNGYTF. The CDR3 bases are TGTGCCAGCAAAATTAACAGGGGGCTAAATGGCTACACCTTC.

The chain links TRBV12-5 to TRBJ1-3; a possible D gene is TRBD1 (5 bases). Trimming shortened V by 7 bases and J by 3 bases, and 10 bases separated the two germline ends. The CDR3 is 13 amino acids. Germline V gives CDR1 LGHNT, CDR2 FRNRAP. The DNA for the CDR3 is TGTGCTAGTGCCTTGGGGCGTGGAAACACCATATATTTT. Residues: CASALGRGNTIYF.

The V and J genes are TRBV28 and TRBJ1-2, with TRBD1 as a possible D gene (6 bases). The CDR3 is 13 amino acids. Germline assignment: CDR1 MDHEN and CDR2 SYDVKM. V was clipped by 6 bases and J by 5 bases, with 13 bases between them. DNA of the CDR3: TGTGCCAGCAGCATCGGGACACAGTATGGCTACACCTTC. Its translation is CASSIGTQYGYTF.

This chain uses TRBV6-6 with TRBJ2-7; D perhaps matches TRBD2 (5 bases). Germline V CDR1 and CDR2: MNHNY, SVGAGI (reference sequence). There are 15 residues in the CDR3. Trimming took 5 bases from V and 5 from J, leaving 19 bases between them. Here the CDR3 reads CASSNGKVAVHEQYF. As DNA, the CDR3 is TGTGCCAGCAGTAACGGGAAGGTCGCTGTCCACGAGCAGTACTTC.

The genes are TRBV4-3 and TRBJ2-2, with no clear D. Germline V gene data show CDR1 as LGHNA and CDR2 as YSLEER. CDR3 length: 13 amino acids. The V end was cut by 1 base, the J end by 4 bases, with 4 bases between. This CDR3 is CASSQGATGELFF. CDR3 nucleotides: TGCGCCAGCAGCCAAGGTGCCACCGGGGAGCTGTTTTTT.

A few counts support this clone. V and J are TRBV2 and TRBJ1-1, with D maybe TRBD1 (5 bases). CDR3 size: 15 residues. Between the trimmed V and J ends, which lost 2 bases and 0 bases, there was a span of 10 bases. Germline-derived CDR1 and CDR2 are SNHLY and FYNNEI. The CDR3 reads CASSEQGPMNTEAFF. Here the CDR3 DNA reads TGTGCCAGCAGTGAACAGGGTCCCATGAACACTGAAGCTTTCTTT.

This chain links TRBV6-1 with TRBJ1-2; 7 bases fit TRBD1. V dropped 3 bases and J dropped 4; count of bases not matched to a gene: 8. CDR1 and CDR2 (germline): MNHNS, SASEGT. The CDR3 is 15 amino acids. CDR3 region: CASSDNRGRIYGYTF. CDR3 bases: TGTGCCAGCAGTGATAATAGGGGGCGCATCTATGGCTACACCTTC.

This clone was seen more than once but under ten times. The chain joins TRBV10-3 to TRBJ1-4; D might be TRBD1 (5 bases). This CDR3 is built from 13 residues. Trimming pared 6 bases from V and 3 bases from J, leaving 8 bases between. Germline V gene lookup returns CDR1 ENHRY and CDR2 SYGVKD. The CDR3 loop reads CAIRQGPNEKLFF. The CDR3 DNA reads TGTGCCATCAGGCAGGGACCTAATGAAAAACTGTTTTTT.

The gene calls are TRBV7-9 and TRBJ1-4, with D perhaps TRBD1 (6 bases). CDR1 is SEHNR and CDR2 is FQNEAQ in the germline V gene (reference sequence). Between the trimmed V and J ends, which lost 3 bases and 10 bases, there was a span of 6 bases. The CDR3 contains 11 residues. CDR3 sequence reads: CASSLDRKLFF. The DNA of the CDR3 is TGTGCCAGCAGCTTGGACAGAAAACTGTTTTTT. Drawing the rest from reference TRBV7-9 and TRBJ1-4, the complete variable domain is DTGVSQNPRHKITKRGQNVTFRCDPISEHNRLYWYRQTLGQGPEFLTYFQNEAQLEKSRLLSDRFSAERPKGSFSTLEIQRTEQGDSAMYLCASSLDRKLFFGSGTQLSVL.

The rearrangement links TRBV19 to TRBJ2-1; 16 positions match TRBD2. The germline CDR1 and CDR2 sequences are LNHDA and SQIVND (reference sequence). Trimming took 6 bases from V and 9 from J; bases not matched to a gene: 5. This CDR3 contains 15 residues. The CDR3 protein is CASRGLAGGPGEQFF. DNA for the CDR3: TGTGCCAGTAGGGGACTAGCGGGGGGGCCCGGTGAGCAGTTCTTC.

The V gene is TRBV28, the J gene TRBJ2-4, with D perhaps matching TRBD1 (5 bases). The CDR3 contains 14 residues. V was clipped by 3 bases and J by 0 bases, with 6 bases between them. Per germline, CDR1 MDHEN and CDR2 SYDVKM. CDR3 amino acids: CASSLTVAKNIQYF. The CDR3 bases are TGTGCCAGCAGTTTGACAGTAGCCAAAAACATTCAGTACTTC.

The rearrangement links TRBV2 to TRBJ2-5, with D maybe TRBD2 (5 bases). Between the trimmed V and J ends, which lost 6 bases and 4 bases, there was a span of 9 bases. This CDR3 has 12 amino acids. Germline CDR1 and CDR2: SNHLY and FYNNEI. CDR3 DNA sequence: TGTGCCAGCAGCCCACGGGGAGAGACCCAGTACTTC. Its translation: CASSPRGETQYF.

The chain is built from TRBV6-6 and TRBJ2-1; 13 nucleotides line up with TRBD2. The CDR3 length is 14 residues. Unmatched junction bases numbered 2, after V lost 6 bases and J lost 6 bases. Germline V gene lookup returns CDR1 MNHNY and CDR2 SVGAGI (reference sequence). Written as DNA, the CDR3 is TGTGCCAGCAGAACTAGCGGGGGGGCCAATGAGCAGTTCTTC. It translates to CASRTSGGANEQFF.

The chain uses TRBV21-1 and TRBJ1-3; the table calls TRBD1, which could not be checked here. TRBV21-1 is reported as a pseudogene. This CDR3 has 16 residues. CDR3 bases: TGTGCCAGCAGCAGGACAGGGGGGAGCTCTGGAAACACCATATATTTT. The encoded protein is CASSRTGGSSGNTIYF.

The chain carries TRBV4-2 and TRBJ1-4, with D possibly TRBD1 on 6 matching bases. Germline V gives CDR1 LGHNA, CDR2 YNFKEQ. This CDR3 is 16 amino acids long. Trimming took 4 bases from V and 11 from J, leaving 23 bases between them. The CDR3 reads CASSLQGGRGTSKLFF. For the CDR3, the DNA is TGTGCCAGCAGCCTCCAGGGCGGCAGGGGCACCTCTAAACTGTTTTTT.

The chain couples TRBV4-3 to TRBJ2-3; TRBD2 matches 11 bases. J gave up 6 bases and V 2 bases, and 4 bases lay outside the gene matches. The V gene's germline CDR1 is LGHNA and CDR2 YSLEER. The CDR3 loop spans 15 amino acids. CDR3: CASSQIAGGPDTQYF. CDR3 nucleotide sequence: TGCGCCAGCAGCCAAATAGCGGGGGGGCCTGATACGCAGTATTTT.

The chain carries TRBV11-3 and TRBJ2-7; TRBD2 agrees at 11 bases. The V gene's germline CDR1 is SGHNT and CDR2 YENEEA. V lost 2 bases to trimming and J lost 1 base; unmatched junction nucleotides: 7. The CDR3 has 17 residues. CDR3 nucleotide sequence: TGTGCCAGCAGCTTAATGGTAGCGGGGGGGCAATCCTACGAGCAGTACTTC. Encoded protein: CASSLMVAGGQSYEQYF.

The genes are TRBV7-3 and TRBJ2-5; D is undetermined. Trimming took 5 bases from V and 5 from J, leaving 12 bases between them. Germline loops: CDR1 SGHTA, CDR2 FQGTGA. There are 13 residues in the CDR3. The CDR3 DNA follows: TGTGCCAGCAGCCCAATACAAGGGGAGACCCAGTACTTC. As protein: CASSPIQGETQYF.

This clone came up once. The V call is TRBV7-2, the J call TRBJ2-4, with unresolved D. V shed 4 bases and J shed 6 bases, with 10 bases lying between them. The CDR3 has 13 amino acids. In germline, CDR1 is SGHTA, CDR2 FQGNSA. The CDR3 DNA follows: TGTGCCAGCAGCTCAAGTTGGGGAAACATTCAGTACTTC. Translated, it gives CASSSSWGNIQYF.

This rearrangement joins TRBV2 to TRBJ2-2; 9 bases are a match to TRBD1. With 2 bases clipped from V and 5 bases from J, the junction kept 3 bases outside the gene matches. This CDR3 region has 15 residues. From germline, CDR1 is SNHLY and CDR2 FYNNEI. CDR3 residues: CASSENRGRTGELFF. In DNA form, the CDR3 reads TGTGCCAGCAGTGAAAACAGGGGGCGTACCGGGGAGCTGTTTTTT. The full variable domain, completed using reference TRBV2 and TRBJ2-2, is EPEVTQTPSHQVTQMGQEVILRCVPISNHLYFYWYRQILGQKVEFLVSFYNNEISEKSEIFDDQFSVERPDGSNFTLKIRSTKLEDSAMYFCASSENRGRTGELFFGEGSRLTVL.

Only one count was recorded for this clone. This rearrangement joins TRBV30 to TRBJ1-1; TRBD1 is a possible D gene (6 bases). V was shortened by 3 bases and J by 1 base, with 12 bases between the two germline ends. The germline gives CDR1 GTSNPN, CDR2 SVGIG (reference sequence). The CDR3 consists of 14 residues. CDR3 region: CAWSKRGANTEAFF. For the CDR3, the DNA is TGTGCCTGGAGCAAGAGGGGGGCGAACACTGAAGCTTTCTTT.

This clone is a singleton in its sample. The CDR3 protein is CASSHGQGGTDTQYF. CDR3 DNA sequence: TGTGCCAGCAGTCACGGACAGGGTGGCACAGATACGCAGTATTTT. The chain couples TRBV27 to TRBJ2-3, with 8 bases matching TRBD1. Trimming took 5 bases from V and 1 from J; bases not matched to a gene: 5. CDR1 is MNHEY and CDR2 is SMNVEV in the germline V gene (reference sequence). The CDR3 length is 15 residues.

The gene calls are TRBV7-9 and TRBJ1-3; 9 bases match TRBD1. This CDR3 is 19 amino acids long. In germline, CDR1 is SEHNR, CDR2 FQNEAQ (reference sequence). V gave up 5 bases and J gave up 1 base; unmatched junction bases: 15. CDR3 protein: CASSRMGQGRLWSGNTIYF. CDR3 nucleotide sequence: TGTGCCAGCAGCCGCATGGGACAGGGACGTCTTTGGTCTGGAAACACCATATATTTT.

In its sample, this clone was seen once. V is TRBV6-1 and J is TRBJ2-1; 10 bases match TRBD1. Germline loops: CDR1 MNHNS, CDR2 SASEGT. J was trimmed by 4 bases and V by 4 bases; bases with no gene match: 7. The CDR3 extends over 16 amino acids. The DNA for the CDR3 is TGTGCCAGCAGTGGCCGACAGGGGGCGGGGTACAATGAGCAGTTCTTC. Translation: CASSGRQGAGYNEQFF.